The source of this T cell receptor (delta chain) is a study of delta chain sequences of gamma delta T cells (dated by TCRdb to between 2016 and 2019). As concerns this clone: No antigen is known for it. One base away there is no much larger clone; base qualities are not given.

Library creation used 5' RACE. Sequencing relied on an Illumina MiSeq. Clone calls in TCRdb were regenerated from the public reads with CATT, after which identical DNA sequences shared one row. The sample has around 2,800 delta-chain clones on record, 5.9% of them singletons. The leading ten clones occupy about 46% of the sample. CDR1 and CDR2 are read off the germline V gene as GEAIGNYY and EKD. CDR3 length: 16 amino acids, cysteine to phenylalanine. The retained sequence is limited to the CDR3, 48 bases, with the frame set at the first base. Ends trimmed: V by 0 bases, J by 7 bases; bases unmatched to a gene: 8.

The sequence links TRDV2 to TRDJ1; TRDD3 lines up with 12 middle nucleotides. The sequenced sample was either unsorted cells or a sorted T cell fraction (not recorded which). The sequence came from a human donor in good health. The DNA reads as follows: TGTGCCTGTGACACCCTGGGGGATACGTCGGGGGGTAAACTCATCTTT. The translation is CACDTLGDTSGGKLIF.